This T cell receptor (delta chain) was sequenced during a study of Vδ1+ human thymocytes. Study findings and constraints: Highly polyclonal TRG and TRD repertoires with Gaussian CDR3 length distributions appeared in thymus. Despite high sort purity, roughly 18% of thymic T cell receptor delta sequences were Vdelta2. Many TRG clonotypes were shared between donors; TRD repertoires were essentially private. Bulk data may be misread because of unexpected Vdelta2 sequences.

Germline trimming cut 2 bases from V and 0 bases from J; bases unmatched to any gene: 24. The CDR3 is made up of 24 amino acids. CDR1 TSWWSYY and CDR2 QGS come from the germline V gene. Sequences come from RNA converted to cDNA by reverse transcription. Pooled V-gene forward primers with one constant-region reverse primer generated the CDR3 amplicons by multiplex PCR. TCRdb re-called the multiplex PCR reads via CATT. Here the sample spans fewer than 25,000 delta-chain clones, roughly 8% being singletons. This clone was detected only a few times. Its antigen is unknown. J is TRDJ1 and V is TRDV1, with 13 bases fitting TRDD3. The source is a child under two years old who had congenital heart surgery. The sequencing sample was made of Vdelta1+ gamma-delta thymocytes from the thymus. The subset was: FACS-sorted CD3+ TCRalphabeta- TCRVdelta1+ TCRVdelta2- thymocytes. CDR3 in amino acids: CALGESFRTLVLGDTLSYTDKLIF. CDR3 nucleotides: TGTGCTCTTGGGGAATCATTCCGAACCTTAGTACTGGGGGATACGCTCTCGTACACCGATAAACTCATCTTT.